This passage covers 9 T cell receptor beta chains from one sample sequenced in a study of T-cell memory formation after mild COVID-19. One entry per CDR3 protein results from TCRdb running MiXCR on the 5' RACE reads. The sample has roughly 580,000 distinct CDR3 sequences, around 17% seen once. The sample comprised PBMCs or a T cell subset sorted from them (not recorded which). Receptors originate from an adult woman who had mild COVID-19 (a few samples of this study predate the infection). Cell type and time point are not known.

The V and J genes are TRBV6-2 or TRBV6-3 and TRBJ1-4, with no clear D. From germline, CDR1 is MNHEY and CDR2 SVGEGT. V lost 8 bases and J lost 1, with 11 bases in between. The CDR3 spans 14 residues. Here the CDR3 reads CASGERGTNEKLFF. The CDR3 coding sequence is TGTGCCAGCGGAGAGAGAGGAACTAATGAAAAACTGTTTTTT.

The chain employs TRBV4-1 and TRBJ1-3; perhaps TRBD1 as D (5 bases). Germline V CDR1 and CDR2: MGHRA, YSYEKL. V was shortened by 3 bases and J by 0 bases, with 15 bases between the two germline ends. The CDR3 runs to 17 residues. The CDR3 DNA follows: TGCGCCAGCAGCCATATCGTGGGGGATCCCTCTGGAAACACCATATATTTT. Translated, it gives CASSHIVGDPSGNTIYF.

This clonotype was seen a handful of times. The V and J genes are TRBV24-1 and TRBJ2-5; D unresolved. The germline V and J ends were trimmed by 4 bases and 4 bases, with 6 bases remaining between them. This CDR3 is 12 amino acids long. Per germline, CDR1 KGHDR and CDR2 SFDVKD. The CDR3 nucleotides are TGTGCCACCAGTGAGAGCCGAGAGACCCAGTACTTC. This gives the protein CATSESRETQYF.

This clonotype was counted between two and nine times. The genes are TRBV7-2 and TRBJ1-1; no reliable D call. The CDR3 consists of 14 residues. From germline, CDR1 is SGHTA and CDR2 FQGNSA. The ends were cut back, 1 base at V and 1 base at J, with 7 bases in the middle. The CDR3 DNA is TGTGCCAGCAGCTTAGAAGTGCCGAACACTGAAGCTTTCTTT. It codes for CASSLEVPNTEAFF.

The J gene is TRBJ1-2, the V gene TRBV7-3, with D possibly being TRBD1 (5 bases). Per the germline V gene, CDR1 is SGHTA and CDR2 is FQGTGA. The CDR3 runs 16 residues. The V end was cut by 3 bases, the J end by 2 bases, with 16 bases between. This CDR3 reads CASSFGGEPGNYGYTF. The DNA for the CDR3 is TGTGCCAGCAGCTTTGGGGGTGAGCCTGGGAACTATGGCTACACCTTC. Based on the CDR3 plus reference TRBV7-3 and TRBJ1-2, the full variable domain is GAGVSQTPSNKVTEKGKYVELRCDPISGHTALYWYRQSLGQGPEFLIYFQGTGAADDSGLPNDRFFAVRPEGSVSTLKIQRTERGDSAVYLCASSFGGEPGNYGYTFGSGTRLTVV.

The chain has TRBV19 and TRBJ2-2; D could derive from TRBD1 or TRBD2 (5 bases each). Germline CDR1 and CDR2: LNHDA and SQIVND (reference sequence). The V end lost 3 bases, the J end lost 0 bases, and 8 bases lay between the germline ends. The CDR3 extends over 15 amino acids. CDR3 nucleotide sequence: TGTGCCAGTAGTATTCAGGGACCGAACACCGGGGAGCTGTTTTTT. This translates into CASSIQGPNTGELFF.

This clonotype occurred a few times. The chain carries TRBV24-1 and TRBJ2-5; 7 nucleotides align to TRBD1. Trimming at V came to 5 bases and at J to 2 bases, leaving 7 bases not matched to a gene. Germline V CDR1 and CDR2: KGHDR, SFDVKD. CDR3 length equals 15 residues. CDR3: CATSGGTDLQETQYF. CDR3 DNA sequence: TGTGCCACCAGTGGAGGGACAGACTTGCAAGAGACCCAGTACTTC.

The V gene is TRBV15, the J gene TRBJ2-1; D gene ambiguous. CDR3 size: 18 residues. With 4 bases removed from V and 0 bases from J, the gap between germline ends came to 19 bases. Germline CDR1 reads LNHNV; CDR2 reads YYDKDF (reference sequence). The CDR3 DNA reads TGTGCCACCAGCACCATAAAGACTTGGCAGAGCTCCTACAATGAGCAGTTCTTC. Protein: CATSTIKTWQSSYNEQFF.

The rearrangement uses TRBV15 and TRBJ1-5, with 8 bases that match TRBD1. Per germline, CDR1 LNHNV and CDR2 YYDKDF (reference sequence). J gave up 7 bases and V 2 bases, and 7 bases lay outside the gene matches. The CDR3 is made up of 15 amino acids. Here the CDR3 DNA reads TGTGCCACCAGCAGATATGACAGGGGTGGACAGCCCCAGCATTTT. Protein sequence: CATSRYDRGGQPQHF.